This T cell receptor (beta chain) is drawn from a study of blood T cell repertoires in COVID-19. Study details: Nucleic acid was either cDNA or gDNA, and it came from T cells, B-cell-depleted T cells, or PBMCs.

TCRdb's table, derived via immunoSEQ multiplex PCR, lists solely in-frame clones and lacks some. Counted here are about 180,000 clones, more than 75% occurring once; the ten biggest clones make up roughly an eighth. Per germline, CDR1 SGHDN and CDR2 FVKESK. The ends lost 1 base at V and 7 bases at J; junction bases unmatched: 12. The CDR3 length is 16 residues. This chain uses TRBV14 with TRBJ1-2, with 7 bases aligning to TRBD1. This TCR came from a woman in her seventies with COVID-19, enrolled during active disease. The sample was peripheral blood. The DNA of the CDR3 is TGTGCCAGCAGCCAAGGTTACCGACAGGGAAATATTGGCTACACCTTC. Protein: CASSQGYRQGNIGYTF.